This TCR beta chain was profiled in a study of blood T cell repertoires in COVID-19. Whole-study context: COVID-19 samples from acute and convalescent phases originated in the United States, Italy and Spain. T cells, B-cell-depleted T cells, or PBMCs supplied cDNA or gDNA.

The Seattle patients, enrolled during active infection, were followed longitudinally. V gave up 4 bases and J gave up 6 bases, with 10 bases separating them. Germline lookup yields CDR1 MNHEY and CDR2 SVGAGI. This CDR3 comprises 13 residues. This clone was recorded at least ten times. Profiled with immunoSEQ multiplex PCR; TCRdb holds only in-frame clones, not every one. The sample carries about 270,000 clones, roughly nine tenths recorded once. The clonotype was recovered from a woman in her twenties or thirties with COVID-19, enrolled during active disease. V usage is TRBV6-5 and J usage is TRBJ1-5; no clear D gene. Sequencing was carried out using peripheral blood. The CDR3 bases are TGTGCCAGCAGTTCCATCCCCAGTCAGCCCCAGCATTTT. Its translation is CASSSIPSQPQHF.